This TCR beta chain is drawn from a study of blood T cell repertoires in COVID-19. Study details: PBMCs, B-cell-depleted T cells, or T cells provided the cDNA or gDNA that made up the material.

Among Cohort 3 donors, those recovered had two negative PCRs, clearance, or symptom resolution. Original data processing: Researchers report that nucleated cell counts were estimated from reference gene primer amplification. Assay used: immunoSEQ multiplex PCR; TCRdb lists only in-frame clones, some missing. The DNA was the basis for D and trimming; V, J and clone size are from that table. Found here are about 300,000 clones, 85% to 90% of them singletons; the top ten hold over 3.5%. In its sample, this clone was seen a few times. This CDR3 is built from 16 residues. Germline assignment: CDR1 LGHNA and CDR2 YNFKEQ. V dropped 0 bases and J dropped 6 bases, with 18 bases sitting between them.

The specimen was PBMCs or T cells enriched from blood (not recorded which). This clonotype originated in a man aged 30 to 45 who had recovered from COVID-19. This rearrangement joins TRBV4-2 to TRBJ2-7; D may be TRBD2 (5 bases). The CDR3 DNA reads as TGTGCCAGCAGCCAAGATCGGGTCGGGATCGGGCGCGAGCAGTACTTC. It is translated as CASSQDRVGIGREQYF.